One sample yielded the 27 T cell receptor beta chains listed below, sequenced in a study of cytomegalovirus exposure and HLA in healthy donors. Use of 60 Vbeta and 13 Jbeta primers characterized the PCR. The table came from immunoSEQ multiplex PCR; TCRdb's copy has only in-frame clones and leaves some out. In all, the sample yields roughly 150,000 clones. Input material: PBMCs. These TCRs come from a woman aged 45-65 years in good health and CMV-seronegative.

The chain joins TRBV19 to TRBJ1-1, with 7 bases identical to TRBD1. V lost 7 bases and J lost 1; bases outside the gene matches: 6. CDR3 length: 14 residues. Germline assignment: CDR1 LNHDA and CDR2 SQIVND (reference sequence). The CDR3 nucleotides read TGTGCCAGTATCCCGGACAGGAGGAACACTGAAGCTTTCTTT. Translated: CASIPDRRNTEAFF.

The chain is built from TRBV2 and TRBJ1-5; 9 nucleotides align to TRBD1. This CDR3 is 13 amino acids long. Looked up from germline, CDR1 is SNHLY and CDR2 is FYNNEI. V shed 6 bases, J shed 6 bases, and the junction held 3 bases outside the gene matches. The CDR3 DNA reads TGTGCCAGCAGAGGGACAGGGAGTCAGCCCCAGCATTTT. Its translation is CASRGTGSQPQHF.

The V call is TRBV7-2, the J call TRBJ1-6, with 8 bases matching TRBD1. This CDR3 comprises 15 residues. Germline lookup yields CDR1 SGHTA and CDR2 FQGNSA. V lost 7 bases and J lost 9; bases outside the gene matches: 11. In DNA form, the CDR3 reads TGTGCCAGCAACGCGGGACAGGTAGTTGGTTCACCCCTCCACTTT. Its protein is CASNAGQVVGSPLHF.

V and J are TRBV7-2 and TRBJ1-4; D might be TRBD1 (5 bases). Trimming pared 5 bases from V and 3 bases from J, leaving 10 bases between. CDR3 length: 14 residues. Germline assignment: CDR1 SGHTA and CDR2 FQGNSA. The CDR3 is CASSRDLANEKLFF. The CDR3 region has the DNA TGTGCCAGCAGCCGGGACTTGGCTAATGAAAAACTGTTTTTT.

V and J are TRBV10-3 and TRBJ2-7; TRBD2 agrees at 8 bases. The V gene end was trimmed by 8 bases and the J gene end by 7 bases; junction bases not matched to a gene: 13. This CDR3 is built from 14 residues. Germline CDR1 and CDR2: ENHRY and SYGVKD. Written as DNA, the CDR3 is TGTGCCATCGTAGAGACCGATCGCGGGGGGGAGCAGTACTTC. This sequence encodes CAIVETDRGGEQYF.

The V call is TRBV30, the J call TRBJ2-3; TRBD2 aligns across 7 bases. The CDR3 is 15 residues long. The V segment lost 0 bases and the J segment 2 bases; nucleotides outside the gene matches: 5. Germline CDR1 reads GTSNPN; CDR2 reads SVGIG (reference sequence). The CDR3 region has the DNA TGTGCCTGGAGTGTGGGGGGGGGTTACACAGATACGCAGTATTTT. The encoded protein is CAWSVGGGYTDTQYF.

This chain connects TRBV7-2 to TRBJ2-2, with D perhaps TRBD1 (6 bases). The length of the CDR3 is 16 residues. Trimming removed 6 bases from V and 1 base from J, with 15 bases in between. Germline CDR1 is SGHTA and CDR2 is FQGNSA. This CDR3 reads CASRNSQGENTGELFF. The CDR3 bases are TGTGCCAGCAGAAATTCACAGGGAGAGAACACCGGGGAGCTGTTTTTT. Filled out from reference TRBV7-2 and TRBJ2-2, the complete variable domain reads GAGVSQSPSNKVTEKGKDVELRCDPISGHTALYWYRQSLGQGLEFLIYFQGNSAPDKSGLPSDRFSAERTGGSVSTLTIQRTQQEDSAVYLCASRNSQGENTGELFFGEGSRLTVL.

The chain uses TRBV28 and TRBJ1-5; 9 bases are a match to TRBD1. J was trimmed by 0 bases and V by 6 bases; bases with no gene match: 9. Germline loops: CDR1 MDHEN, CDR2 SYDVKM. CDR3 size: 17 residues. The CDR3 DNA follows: TGTGCCAGCAGGGGTAGACAGGGGGACATTAGCAATCAGCCCCAGCATTTT. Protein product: CASRGRQGDISNQPQHF.

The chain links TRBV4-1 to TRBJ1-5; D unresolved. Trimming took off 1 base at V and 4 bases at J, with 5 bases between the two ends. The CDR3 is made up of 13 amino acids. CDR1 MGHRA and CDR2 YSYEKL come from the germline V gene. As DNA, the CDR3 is TGCGCCAGCAGCCAAGGCGAGAATCAGCCCCAGCATTTT. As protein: CASSQGENQPQHF.

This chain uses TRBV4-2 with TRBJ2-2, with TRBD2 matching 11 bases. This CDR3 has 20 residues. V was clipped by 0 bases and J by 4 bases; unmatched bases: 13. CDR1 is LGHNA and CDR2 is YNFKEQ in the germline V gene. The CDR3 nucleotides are TGTGCCAGCAGCCAAGACCTAGCGGGGGGCGGGGTTAGTGGCACCGGGGAGCTGTTTTTT. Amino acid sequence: CASSQDLAGGGVSGTGELFF.

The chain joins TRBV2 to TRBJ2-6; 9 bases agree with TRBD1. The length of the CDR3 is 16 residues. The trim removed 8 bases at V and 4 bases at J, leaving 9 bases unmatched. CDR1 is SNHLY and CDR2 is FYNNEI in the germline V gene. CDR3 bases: TGTGCCAGCGGCGACGGGACAGGGTTGGGGGCCAACGTCCTGACTTTC. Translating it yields CASGDGTGLGANVLTF.

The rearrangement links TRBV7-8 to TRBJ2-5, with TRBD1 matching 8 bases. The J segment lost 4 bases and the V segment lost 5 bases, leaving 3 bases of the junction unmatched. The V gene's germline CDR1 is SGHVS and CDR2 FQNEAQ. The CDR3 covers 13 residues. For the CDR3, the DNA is TGTGCCAGCAGCCAGGACAGGGTAGAGACCCAGTACTTC. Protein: CASSQDRVETQYF.

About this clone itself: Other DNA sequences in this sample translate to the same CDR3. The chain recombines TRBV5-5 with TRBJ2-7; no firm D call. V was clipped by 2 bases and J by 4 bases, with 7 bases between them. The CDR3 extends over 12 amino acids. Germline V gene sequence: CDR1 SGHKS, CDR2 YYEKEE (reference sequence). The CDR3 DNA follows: TGTGCCAGCAGCTTCACCGGGTACGAGCAGTACTTC. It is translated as CASSFTGYEQYF.

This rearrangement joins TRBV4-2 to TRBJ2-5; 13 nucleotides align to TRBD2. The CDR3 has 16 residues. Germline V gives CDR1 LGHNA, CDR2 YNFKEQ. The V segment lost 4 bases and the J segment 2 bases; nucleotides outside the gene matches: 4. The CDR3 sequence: CASSLTSGGTQETQYF. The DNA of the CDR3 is TGTGCCAGCAGCCTGACTAGCGGGGGGACTCAAGAGACCCAGTACTTC.

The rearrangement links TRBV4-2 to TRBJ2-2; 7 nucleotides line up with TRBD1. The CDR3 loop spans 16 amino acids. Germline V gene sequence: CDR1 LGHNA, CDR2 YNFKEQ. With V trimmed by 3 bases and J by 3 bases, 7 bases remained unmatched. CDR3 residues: CASSHSGTEDTGELFF. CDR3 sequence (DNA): TGTGCCAGCAGCCACTCCGGGACAGAAGACACCGGGGAGCTGTTTTTT.

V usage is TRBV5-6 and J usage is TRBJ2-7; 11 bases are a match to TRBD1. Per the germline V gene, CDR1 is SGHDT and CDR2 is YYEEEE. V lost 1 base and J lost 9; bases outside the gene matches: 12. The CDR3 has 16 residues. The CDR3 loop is CASSLRTGGPTWGQYF. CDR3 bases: TGTGCCAGCAGCTTGAGGACAGGGGGCCCGACCTGGGGGCAGTACTTC. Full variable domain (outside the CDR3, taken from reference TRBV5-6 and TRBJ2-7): DAGVTQSPTHLIKTRGQQVTLRCSPKSGHDTVSWYQQALGQGPQFIFQYYEEEERQRGNFPDRFSGHQFPNYSSELNVNALLLGDSALYLCASSLRTGGPTWGQYFGPGTRLTVT.

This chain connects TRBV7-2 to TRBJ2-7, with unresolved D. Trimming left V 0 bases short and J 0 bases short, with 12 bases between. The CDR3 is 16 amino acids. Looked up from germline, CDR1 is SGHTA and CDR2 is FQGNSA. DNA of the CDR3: TGTGCCAGCAGCTTAGCGCAGGTAATCGGCTCCTACGAGCAGTACTTC. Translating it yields CASSLAQVIGSYEQYF.

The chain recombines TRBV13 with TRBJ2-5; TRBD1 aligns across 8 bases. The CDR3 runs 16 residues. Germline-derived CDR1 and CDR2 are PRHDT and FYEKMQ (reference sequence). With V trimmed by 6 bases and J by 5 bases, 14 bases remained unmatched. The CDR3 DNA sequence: TGTGCCAGCAGTTTCAGGGGGCTACGGGATATGGAGACCCAGTACTTC. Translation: CASSFRGLRDMETQYF.

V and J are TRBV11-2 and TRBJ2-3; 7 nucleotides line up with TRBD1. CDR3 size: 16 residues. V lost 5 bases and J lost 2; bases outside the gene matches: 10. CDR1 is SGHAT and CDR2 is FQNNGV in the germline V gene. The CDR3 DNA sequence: TGTGCCAGCAGCCCCCAGACAGGGCGGATCACAGATACGCAGTATTTT. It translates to CASSPQTGRITDTQYF.

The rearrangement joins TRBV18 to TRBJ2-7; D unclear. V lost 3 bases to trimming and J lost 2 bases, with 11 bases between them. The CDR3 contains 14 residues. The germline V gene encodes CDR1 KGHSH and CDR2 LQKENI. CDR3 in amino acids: CASSPAALTYEQYF. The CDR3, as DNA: TGTGCCAGCTCACCGGCGGCCCTGACCTACGAGCAGTACTTC.

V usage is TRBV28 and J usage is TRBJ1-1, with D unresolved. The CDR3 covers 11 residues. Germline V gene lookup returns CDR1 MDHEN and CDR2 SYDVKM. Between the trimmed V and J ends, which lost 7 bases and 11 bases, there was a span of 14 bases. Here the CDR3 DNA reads TGTGCCAGCACCTACGGTAGTTGGGCTTTCTTT. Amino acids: CASTYGSWAFF.

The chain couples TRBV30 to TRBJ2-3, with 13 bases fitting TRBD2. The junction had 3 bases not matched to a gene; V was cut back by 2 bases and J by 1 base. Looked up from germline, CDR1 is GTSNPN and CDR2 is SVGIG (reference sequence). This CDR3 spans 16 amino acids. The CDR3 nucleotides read TGTGCCTGGAGTCGCGGACTAGCGGGAGGCACAGATACGCAGTATTTT. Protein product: CAWSRGLAGGTDTQYF.

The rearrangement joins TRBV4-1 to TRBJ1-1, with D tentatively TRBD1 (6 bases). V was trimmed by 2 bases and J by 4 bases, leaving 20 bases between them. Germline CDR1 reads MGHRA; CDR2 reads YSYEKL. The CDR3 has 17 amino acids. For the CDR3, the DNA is TGCGCCAGCAGCCAAATAGGGGGAAGGCAAATCCGCACTGAAGCTTTCTTT. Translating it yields CASSQIGGRQIRTEAFF.

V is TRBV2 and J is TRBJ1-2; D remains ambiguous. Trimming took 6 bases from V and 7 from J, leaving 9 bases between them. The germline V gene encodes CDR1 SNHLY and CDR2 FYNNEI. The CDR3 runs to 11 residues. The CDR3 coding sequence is TGTGCCAGCAGCGAATTACTTGGCTACACCTTC. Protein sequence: CASSELLGYTF. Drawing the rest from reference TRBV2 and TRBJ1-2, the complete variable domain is EPEVTQTPSHQVTQMGQEVILRCVPISNHLYFYWYRQILGQKVEFLVSFYNNEISEKSEIFDDQFSVERPDGSNFTLKIRSTKLEDSAMYFCASSELLGYTFGSGTRLTVV.

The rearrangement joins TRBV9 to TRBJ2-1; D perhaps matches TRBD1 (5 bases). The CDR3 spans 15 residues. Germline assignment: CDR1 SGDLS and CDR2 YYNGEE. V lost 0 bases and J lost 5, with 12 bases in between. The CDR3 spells CASSVAAQVDNEQFF. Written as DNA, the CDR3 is TGTGCCAGCAGCGTAGCTGCACAGGTCGACAATGAGCAGTTCTTC. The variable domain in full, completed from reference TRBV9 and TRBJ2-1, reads DSGVTQTPKHLITATGQRVTLRCSPRSGDLSVYWYQQSLDQGLQFLIQYYNGEERAKGNILERFSAQQFPDLHSELNLSSLELGDSALYFCASSVAAQVDNEQFFGPGTRLTVL.

CDR3 coding DNA: TGTGCCAGCAGCACGGAGGGAGCGGGGGGACTCAATGAGCAGTTCTTC. This sequence encodes CASSTEGAGGLNEQFF. The J gene is TRBJ2-1, the V gene TRBV7-8, with TRBD2 identical over 9 bases. Germline lookup yields CDR1 SGHVS and CDR2 FQNEAQ. V lost 5 bases to trimming and J lost 6 bases; unmatched junction nucleotides: 11. There are 16 residues in the CDR3.

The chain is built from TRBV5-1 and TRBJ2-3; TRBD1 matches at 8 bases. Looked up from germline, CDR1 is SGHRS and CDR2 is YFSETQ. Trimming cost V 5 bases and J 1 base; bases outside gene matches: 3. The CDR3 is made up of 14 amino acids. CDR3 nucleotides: TGCGCCAGCAGGCAGGGGGCGGGCACAGATACGCAGTATTTT. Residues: CASRQGAGTDTQYF.